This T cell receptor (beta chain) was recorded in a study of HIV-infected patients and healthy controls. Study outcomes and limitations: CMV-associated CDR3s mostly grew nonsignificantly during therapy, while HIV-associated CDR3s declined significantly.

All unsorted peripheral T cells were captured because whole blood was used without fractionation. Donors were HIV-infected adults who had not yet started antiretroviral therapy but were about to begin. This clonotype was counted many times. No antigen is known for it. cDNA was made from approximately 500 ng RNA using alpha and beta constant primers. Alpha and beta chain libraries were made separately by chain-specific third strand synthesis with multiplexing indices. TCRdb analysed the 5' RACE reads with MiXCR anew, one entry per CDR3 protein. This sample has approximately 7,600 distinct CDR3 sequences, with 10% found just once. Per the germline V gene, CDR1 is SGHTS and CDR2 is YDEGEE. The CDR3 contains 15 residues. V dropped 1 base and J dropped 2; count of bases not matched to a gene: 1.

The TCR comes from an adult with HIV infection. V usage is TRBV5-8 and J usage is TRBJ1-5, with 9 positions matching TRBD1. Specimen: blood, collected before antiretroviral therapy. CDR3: CASSLWTGGNQPQHF. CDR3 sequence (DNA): TGTGCCAGCAGCTTGTGGACAGGGGGCAATCAGCCCCAGCATTTT.